The source of this T cell receptor (beta chain) is a study of blood T cell repertoires in COVID-19. TCRdb keeps only in-frame clones here, not all; method: immunoSEQ multiplex PCR. The sample has 350,000 to 550,000 clones, 80% to 90% seen once. This TCR was recovered from a man between 25 and 39 years old who had recovered from COVID-19. The sequenced sample was PBMCs or T cells enriched from blood (not recorded which).

In DNA form, the CDR3 reads TGTGCCAGCAGTCCCGGGACAGGGTTACGAGCTTTCTTT. It translates to CASSPGTGLRAFF. V gene TRBV12-3 or TRBV12-4 combines with J gene TRBJ1-1; 9 bases fit TRBD1. J was trimmed by 10 bases and V by 5 bases; bases with no gene match: 8. This CDR3 has 13 amino acids.